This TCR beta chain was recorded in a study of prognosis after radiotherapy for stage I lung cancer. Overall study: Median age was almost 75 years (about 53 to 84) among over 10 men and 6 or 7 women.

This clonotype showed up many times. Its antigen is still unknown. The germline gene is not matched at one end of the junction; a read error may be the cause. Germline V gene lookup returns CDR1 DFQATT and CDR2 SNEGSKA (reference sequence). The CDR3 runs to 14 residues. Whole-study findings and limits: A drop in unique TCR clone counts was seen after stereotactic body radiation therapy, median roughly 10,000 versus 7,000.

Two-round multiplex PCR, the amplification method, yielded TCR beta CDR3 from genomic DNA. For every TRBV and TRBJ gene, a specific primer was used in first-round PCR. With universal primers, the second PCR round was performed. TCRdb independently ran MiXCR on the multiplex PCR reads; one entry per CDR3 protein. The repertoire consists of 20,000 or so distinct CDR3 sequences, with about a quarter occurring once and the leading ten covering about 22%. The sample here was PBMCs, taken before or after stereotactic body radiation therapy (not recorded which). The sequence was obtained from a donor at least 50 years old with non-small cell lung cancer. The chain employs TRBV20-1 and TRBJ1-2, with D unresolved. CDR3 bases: TGCAATGCTAGCCCGGTCGTAGCTAACTATGGCTACACCTTC. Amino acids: CNASPVVANYGYTF.